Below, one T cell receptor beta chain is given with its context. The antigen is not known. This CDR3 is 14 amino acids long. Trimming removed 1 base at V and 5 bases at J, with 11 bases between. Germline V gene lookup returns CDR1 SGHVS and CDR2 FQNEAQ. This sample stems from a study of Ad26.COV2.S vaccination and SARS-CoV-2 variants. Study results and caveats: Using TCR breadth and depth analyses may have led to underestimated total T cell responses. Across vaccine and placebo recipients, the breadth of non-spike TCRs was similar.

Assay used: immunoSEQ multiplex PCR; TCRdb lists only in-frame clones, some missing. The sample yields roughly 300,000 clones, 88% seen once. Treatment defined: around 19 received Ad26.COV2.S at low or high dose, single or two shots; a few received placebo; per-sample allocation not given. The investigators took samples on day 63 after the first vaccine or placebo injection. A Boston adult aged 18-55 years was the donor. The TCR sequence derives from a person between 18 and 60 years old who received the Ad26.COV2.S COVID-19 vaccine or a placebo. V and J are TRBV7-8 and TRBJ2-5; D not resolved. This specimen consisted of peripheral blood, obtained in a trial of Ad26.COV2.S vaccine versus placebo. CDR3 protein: CASSLDPGMETQYF. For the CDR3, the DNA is TGTGCCAGCAGCTTAGATCCGGGTATGGAGACCCAGTACTTC.